A selection of T cell receptor beta chains follows, all from one sample in a study of T-cell reconstitution after alpha-beta-depleted transplantation in children. TCRdb re-called the PCR reads with MiXCR, one entry per CDR3 protein. This repertoire shows almost 500,000 distinct CDR3 sequences, roughly a tenth found once; its top ten account for approximately 2%. Sample: PBMCs, taken before TCRalphabeta/CD19-depleted stem cell transplant. The receptors shown here come from a child aged 2 to 15 with inherited bone marrow failure, due to receive a stem cell transplant. Each CDR3 is given with its conserved first and last residue. Each record gives: V gene, J gene, D gene, clone size, CDR3 DNA, CDR3 protein. A D gene is named only where the DNA matches it firmly. Part of the rows lack a size; the others show once, few, many or a class for expanded clones.

v_call: TRBV20-1; j_call: TRBJ2-1; d_call: .; clone_size: many; cdr3_nt: TGCAGTGCTAGAGACCCGTTGGGAGCGGGTACTGAGCAGTTCTTC; cdr3_aa: CSARDPLGAGTEQFF
v_call: TRBV20-1; j_call: TRBJ2-7; d_call: .; clone_size: many; cdr3_nt: TGCAGTGTCATAAAGTCAGGGCGGAACTACGAGCAGTACTTC; cdr3_aa: CSVIKSGRNYEQYF
v_call: TRBV7-2; j_call: TRBJ1-2; d_call: .; clone_size: .; cdr3_nt: TGTGCCAGCAGCTCACCGGGGGGGGCCCTCACCTTC; cdr3_aa: CASSSPGGALTF
v_call: TRBV4-3; j_call: TRBJ2-7; d_call: TRBD2; clone_size: many; cdr3_nt: TGCGCCAGCAGCCAAGTGCGTCCGGGACTAGCGGACTCCTACGAGCAGTACTTC; cdr3_aa: CASSQVRPGLADSYEQYF
v_call: TRBV21-1; j_call: TRBJ2-5; d_call: .; clone_size: few; cdr3_nt: TGTGCCAGCAGCACCCCCAAAGACATGAAGACCCAGTACTTC; cdr3_aa: CASSTPKDMKTQYF
v_call: TRBV10-3; j_call: TRBJ2-2; d_call: .; clone_size: many; cdr3_nt: TGTGCCATCAGTCCCGAGTCCGGGTACACCGGGGAGCTGTTTTTT; cdr3_aa: CAISPESGYTGELFF
v_call: TRBV7-9; j_call: TRBJ2-5; d_call: TRBD2; clone_size: .; cdr3_nt: TGTGCCAGCAGCCTCCCGGGGGGGAGTGAAGAGGACCAGTACTTC; cdr3_aa: CASSLPGGSEEDQYF
v_call: TRBV29-1; j_call: TRBJ2-3; d_call: TRBD2; clone_size: .; cdr3_nt: TGCAGCGTTGAAAGGCGACTAGCGGTCAACAAAGATACGCAGTATTTT; cdr3_aa: CSVERRLAVNKDTQYF
v_call: TRBV7-2; j_call: TRBJ1-1; d_call: .; clone_size: few; cdr3_nt: TGTGCCAGCAGCTTACGAAAAGTTGAAGCTTTCTTT; cdr3_aa: CASSLRKVEAFF
v_call: TRBV7-8; j_call: TRBJ2-2; d_call: .; clone_size: many; cdr3_nt: TGTGCCAGCTCGGATCTAGCCGGGGAGCTGTTTTTT; cdr3_aa: CASSDLAGELFF
v_call: TRBV6-5; j_call: TRBJ2-1; d_call: TRBD1; clone_size: many; cdr3_nt: TGTGCCAGCAGTTACCCCTATGACAGGGGGGTCAATGAGCAGTTCTTC; cdr3_aa: CASSYPYDRGVNEQFF
v_call: TRBV12-3/TRBV12-4; j_call: TRBJ1-5; d_call: .; clone_size: many; cdr3_nt: TGTGCCAGCAGTTTAATGGGACGCAAGGATCAGCCCCAGCATTTT; cdr3_aa: CASSLMGRKDQPQHF
v_call: TRBV6-2/TRBV6-3; j_call: TRBJ2-7; d_call: .; clone_size: many; cdr3_nt: TGTGCCAGCAGTTACCCAAACTTCTTGGCCTACGAGCAGTACTTC; cdr3_aa: CASSYPNFLAYEQYF
v_call: TRBV6-5; j_call: TRBJ2-3; d_call: .; clone_size: .; cdr3_nt: TGTGCCAGCAGTTACCGGGACGGGGACACAGATACGCAGTATTTT; cdr3_aa: CASSYRDGDTDTQYF
v_call: TRBV2; j_call: TRBJ2-2; d_call: TRBD2; clone_size: many; cdr3_nt: TGTGCCAGCAGGGGACTAGCGGGAGTGGTGACCGGGGAGCTGTTTTTT; cdr3_aa: CASRGLAGVVTGELFF
v_call: TRBV19; j_call: TRBJ2-2; d_call: .; clone_size: .; cdr3_nt: TGTGCCAGTAGTAATTACAGCCCTCGGAACACCGGGGAGCTGTTTTTT; cdr3_aa: CASSNYSPRNTGELFF
v_call: TRBV6-5; j_call: TRBJ1-1; d_call: TRBD1; clone_size: few; cdr3_nt: TGTGCCAGCAGTTCCAGGGGGCGCGTCACTGAAGCTTTCTTT; cdr3_aa: CASSSRGRVTEAFF
v_call: TRBV5-1; j_call: TRBJ2-7; d_call: .; clone_size: many; cdr3_nt: TGCGCCAGCAGCGAGCCGACGGAATACGAGCAGTACTTC; cdr3_aa: CASSEPTEYEQYF
v_call: TRBV7-8; j_call: TRBJ2-3; d_call: TRBD2; clone_size: many; cdr3_nt: TGTGCCAGCAGCCCTAGCGGGCTCGGGACAGATACGCAGTATTTT; cdr3_aa: CASSPSGLGTDTQYF
v_call: TRBV7-2; j_call: TRBJ2-7; d_call: TRBD2; clone_size: many; cdr3_nt: TGTGCCAGCAGCCAGACCCGGGACTACACCTACGAGCAGTACTTC; cdr3_aa: CASSQTRDYTYEQYF
v_call: TRBV9; j_call: TRBJ2-7; d_call: .; clone_size: many; cdr3_nt: TGTGCCAGCAGCGGTGGCCGGGACACAGCCTACGAGCAGTACTTC; cdr3_aa: CASSGGRDTAYEQYF
v_call: TRBV30; j_call: TRBJ2-7; d_call: .; clone_size: many; cdr3_nt: TGTGCCTGGACCGACCTGTGGGGGGAGCAGTACTTC; cdr3_aa: CAWTDLWGEQYF
v_call: TRBV12-3/TRBV12-4; j_call: TRBJ2-1; d_call: TRBD2; clone_size: .; cdr3_nt: TGTGCCAGCAGCGGGACTAGCGATGAGCAGTTCTTC; cdr3_aa: CASSGTSDEQFF
v_call: TRBV20-1; j_call: TRBJ2-2; d_call: .; clone_size: few; cdr3_nt: TGCAGTGCTAGAGATCTAGGCAGGGGAGTACGGCCCGGGGAGCTGTTTTTT; cdr3_aa: CSARDLGRGVRPGELFF
v_call: TRBV18; j_call: TRBJ1-5; d_call: .; clone_size: .; cdr3_nt: TGTGCCAGCTCCTCCGGACAGTACAATCAGCCCCAGCATTTT; cdr3_aa: CASSSGQYNQPQHF
v_call: TRBV7-8; j_call: TRBJ2-3; d_call: TRBD2; clone_size: many; cdr3_nt: TGTGCCAGCAGCACCGGACTAGCGGCTAGCACAGATACGCAGTATTTT; cdr3_aa: CASSTGLAASTDTQYF
v_call: TRBV12-3/TRBV12-4; j_call: TRBJ1-4; d_call: .; clone_size: many; cdr3_nt: TGTGCCAGCAGTTTTTATGCAACTAATGAAAAACTGTTTTTT; cdr3_aa: CASSFYATNEKLFF
v_call: TRBV12-3/TRBV12-4; j_call: TRBJ2-3; d_call: TRBD2; clone_size: many; cdr3_nt: TGTGCCAGCAGTTTAGAGCTAGCGGGATCGCATGGCACAGATACGCAGTATTTT; cdr3_aa: CASSLELAGSHGTDTQYF
v_call: TRBV18; j_call: TRBJ2-1; d_call: .; clone_size: .; cdr3_nt: TGTGCCAGCTCACCACAGGCCCGAGCCTCTGAGCAGTTCTTC; cdr3_aa: CASSPQARASEQFF
v_call: TRBV4-3; j_call: TRBJ2-1; d_call: TRBD2; clone_size: many; cdr3_nt: TGCGCCAGCAGCCAAGCGGGGACTAGCGGGAGTGGATGGTACAATGAGCAGTTCTTC; cdr3_aa: CASSQAGTSGSGWYNEQFF
v_call: TRBV5-1; j_call: TRBJ2-7; d_call: TRBD1; clone_size: .; cdr3_nt: TGCGCCAGCAGCCCGAGGGACAGGGGAAGAGGACCCTACGAGCAGTACTTC; cdr3_aa: CASSPRDRGRGPYEQYF
v_call: TRBV29-1; j_call: TRBJ1-4; d_call: .; clone_size: few; cdr3_nt: TGCAGCGTTCCAGGGAGGGCTAATGAAAAACTGTTTTTT; cdr3_aa: CSVPGRANEKLFF
v_call: TRBV4-1; j_call: TRBJ2-7; d_call: TRBD1; clone_size: .; cdr3_nt: TGCGCCAGCAGCGCGGGACAGGGGGCGGAGGGGTACGAGCAGTACTTC; cdr3_aa: CASSAGQGAEGYEQYF
v_call: TRBV4-1; j_call: TRBJ2-7; d_call: .; clone_size: many; cdr3_nt: TGCGCCAGCAGCCAAGATCGTCCCTGGGAGCAGTACTTC; cdr3_aa: CASSQDRPWEQYF
v_call: TRBV5-1; j_call: TRBJ2-7; d_call: TRBD2; clone_size: many; cdr3_nt: TGCGCCAGCAGCTTGCTGGGACTAGCGCCCTACGAGCAGTACTTC; cdr3_aa: CASSLLGLAPYEQYF
v_call: TRBV27; j_call: TRBJ2-2; d_call: .; clone_size: many; cdr3_nt: TGTGCCAGCAGTTTATATTCCGCCGGGGAGCTGTTTTTT; cdr3_aa: CASSLYSAGELFF
v_call: TRBV27; j_call: TRBJ2-1; d_call: .; clone_size: many; cdr3_nt: TGTGCCAGCAGTTCGGGACTTGTTCGTGAGCAGTTCTTC; cdr3_aa: CASSSGLVREQFF
v_call: TRBV6-5; j_call: TRBJ2-7; d_call: .; clone_size: many; cdr3_nt: TGTGCCAGCAGTTACTGGCAGGGCTCCTACGAGCAGTACTTC; cdr3_aa: CASSYWQGSYEQYF
v_call: TRBV6-2/TRBV6-3; j_call: TRBJ2-1; d_call: .; clone_size: many; cdr3_nt: TGTGCCAGCAGTTACGATAGCGATGAGCAGTTCTTC; cdr3_aa: CASSYDSDEQFF
v_call: TRBV25-1; j_call: TRBJ2-7; d_call: TRBD2; clone_size: many; cdr3_nt: TGTGCCAGCAGCGCGGGAGGGGACGAGCAGTACTTC; cdr3_aa: CASSAGGDEQYF
v_call: TRBV28; j_call: TRBJ1-5; d_call: .; clone_size: many; cdr3_nt: TGTGCCAGCAGTTTAGGGATTTTGACGGACTATAGCAATCAGCCCCAGCATTTT; cdr3_aa: CASSLGILTDYSNQPQHF